The 24 T cell receptor beta chains below were found in one sample sequenced in a study of blood T cell repertoires in COVID-19. TCRdb's copy holds only in-frame clones and misses some; the assay was immunoSEQ multiplex PCR. The sample consists of some 300,000 clones, around 89% of them appearing once. What was sequenced was peripheral blood. The receptor source for this set is a woman in her twenties or thirties who had recovered from COVID-19.

This clone was observed once. The J gene is TRBJ1-5, the V gene TRBV7-9, with D perhaps matching TRBD1 (5 bases). The germline gives CDR1 SEHNR, CDR2 FQNEAQ (reference sequence). The CDR3 runs to 15 residues. Trimming pared 1 base from V and 8 bases from J, leaving 15 bases between. The CDR3 sequence is CASSLGGPLGEPQHF. CDR3 nucleotide sequence: TGTGCCAGCAGCTTAGGAGGACCCCTAGGGGAGCCCCAGCATTTT. The full variable domain, in which reference TRBV7-9 and TRBJ1-5 provide the parts outside the CDR3, is DTGVSQNPRHKITKRGQNVTFRCDPISEHNRLYWYRQTLGQGPEFLTYFQNEAQLEKSRLLSDRFSAERPKGSFSTLEIQRTEQGDSAMYLCASSLGGPLGEPQHFGDGTRLSIL.

The chain employs TRBV28 and TRBJ1-4; 7 bases align to TRBD1. V lost 6 bases, J lost 8 bases, and 15 bases stayed unmatched. Germline loops: CDR1 MDHEN, CDR2 SYDVKM. This CDR3 contains 16 residues. The CDR3 protein is CASSSAGGGFGEKLFF. As DNA, the CDR3 is TGTGCCAGCAGCTCCGCTGGAGGGGGCTTTGGGGAAAAACTGTTTTTT.

V and J are TRBV27 and TRBJ2-1; TRBD2 agrees at 13 bases. Per the germline V gene, CDR1 is MNHEY and CDR2 is SMNVEV (reference sequence). Germline trimming cut 2 bases from V and 5 bases from J; bases unmatched to any gene: 6. The length of the CDR3 is 17 residues. The CDR3: CASSLLLAGGPNNEQFF. CDR3 nucleotides: TGTGCCAGCAGTTTACTACTAGCGGGGGGGCCTAACAATGAGCAGTTCTTC.

The CDR3 sequence: CAISEYQASGDEQYF. In nucleotides, the CDR3 is TGTGCCATCAGTGAGTACCAGGCCTCGGGGGACGAGCAGTACTTC. The chain has TRBV10-3 and TRBJ2-7, with a tentative D call TRBD2 (6 bases). CDR3 length equals 15 residues. Per germline, CDR1 ENHRY and CDR2 SYGVKD. V shed 1 base and J shed 5 bases, with 15 bases lying between them.

This chain connects TRBV2 to TRBJ1-1, with D possibly TRBD1 on 5 matching bases. Trimming pared 7 bases from V and 5 bases from J, leaving 11 bases between. The CDR3 spans 12 residues. The germline V gene encodes CDR1 SNHLY and CDR2 FYNNEI. The DNA for the CDR3 is TGTGCCAGCACTACACCAGGGACTGAAGCTTTCTTT. Its protein product is CASTTPGTEAFF. Full variable domain (missing parts from reference TRBV2 and TRBJ1-1): EPEVTQTPSHQVTQMGQEVILRCVPISNHLYFYWYRQILGQKVEFLVSFYNNEISEKSEIFDDQFSVERPDGSNFTLKIRSTKLEDSAMYFCASTTPGTEAFFGQGTRLTVV.

This chain connects TRBV3-1 (or the pseudogene TRBV3-2) to TRBJ2-3, with 9 bases aligning to TRBD2. Germline-derived CDR1 and CDR2 are LGHDT and YNNKEL (reference sequence). V trimming: 4 bases; J trimming: 2 bases; junction bases outside the gene matches: 4. The CDR3 spans 15 residues. The CDR3: CASSPTSGYTDTQYF. The CDR3 DNA is TGTGCCAGCAGCCCGACTAGCGGCTACACAGATACGCAGTATTTT.

This chain links TRBV10-3 with TRBJ1-4; D not resolved. Trimming stripped 0 bases from V and 7 bases from J, with 9 bases between. The CDR3 has 14 residues. Per the germline V gene, CDR1 is ENHRY and CDR2 is SYGVKD. Here the CDR3 reads CAISESGGSEKLFF. The CDR3 coding sequence is TGTGCCATCAGTGAGTCAGGTGGGAGTGAAAAACTGTTTTTT.

This rearrangement joins TRBV28 to TRBJ2-3; 7 bases match TRBD2. The CDR3 has 15 residues. Trimming removed 2 bases from V and 2 bases from J; junction bases left unmatched: 4. Per the germline V gene, CDR1 is MDHEN and CDR2 is SYDVKM. DNA of the CDR3: TGTGCCAGCAGTTTAGGAGCGGGGTCCACAGATACGCAGTATTTT. Amino acids: CASSLGAGSTDTQYF.

In its sample, this clone was seen many times. The V call is TRBV30, the J call TRBJ1-5; D unclear. The germline V gene has CDR1 GTSNPN and CDR2 SVGIG (reference sequence). V was cut by 0 bases and J by 3 bases, with 6 bases left in between. The length of the CDR3 is 13 residues. In DNA, the CDR3 is TGTGCCTGGAGTGTAGACAACAATCAGCCCCAGCATTTT. Translated, it gives CAWSVDNNQPQHF.

This chain links TRBV30 with TRBJ1-2, with TRBD1 identical over 8 bases. The CDR3 spans 13 residues. V trimming: 1 base; J trimming: 8 bases; junction bases outside the gene matches: 6. Germline V gives CDR1 GTSNPN, CDR2 SVGIG (reference sequence). The CDR3 loop is CAWSAGGAKGYTF. The CDR3 DNA reads TGTGCCTGGAGTGCAGGGGGCGCGAAAGGCTACACCTTC.

About this clone itself: In the same sample, other DNA sequences code for this CDR3. The genes are TRBV7-8 and TRBJ1-1; no reliable D call. The CDR3 spans 13 residues. Trimming cost V 2 bases and J 1 base, with 5 bases left between them. Germline CDR1 is SGHVS and CDR2 is FQNEAQ. The CDR3 sequence is CASSLLPNTEAFF. CDR3 DNA: TGTGCCAGCAGCTTACTCCCGAACACTGAAGCTTTCTTT. Together with reference TRBV7-8 and TRBJ1-1, the CDR3 gives the full variable domain: GAGVSQSPRYKVAKRGQDVALRCDPISGHVSLFWYQQALGQGPEFLTYFQNEAQLDKSGLPSDRFFAERPEGSVSTLKIQRTQQEDSAVYLCASSLLPNTEAFFGQGTRLTVV.

The gene calls are TRBV27 and TRBJ1-5; no definite D call. The CDR3 length is 13 residues. Deletions cut 0 bases from V and 7 bases from J, with 7 bases between. Germline CDR1 and CDR2: MNHEY and SMNVEV (reference sequence). This CDR3 reads CASSLSGSQPQHF. In DNA, the CDR3 is TGTGCCAGCAGTTTATCCGGGTCACAGCCCCAGCATTTT.

CDR3 sequence reads: CATREGSAGGYTF. DNA for the CDR3: TGTGCCACCAGGGAGGGCAGTGCTGGTGGCTACACCTTC. V and J are TRBV24-1 and TRBJ1-2; D is ambiguous. Germline CDR1 is KGHDR and CDR2 is SFDVKD. The CDR3 totals 13 residues. The ends were cut back, 7 bases at V and 7 bases at J, with 15 bases in the middle.

The chain carries TRBV3-1 (or the pseudogene TRBV3-2) and TRBJ2-5, with D perhaps matching TRBD2 (6 bases). Per the germline V gene, CDR1 is LGHDT and CDR2 is YNNKEL (reference sequence). Trimming left V 7 bases short and J 2 bases short, with 11 bases between. The CDR3 sequence is 13 residues long. The CDR3 reads CASTLGGQETQYF. CDR3 DNA sequence: TGTGCCAGCACCTTAGGAGGGCAAGAGACCCAGTACTTC.

This rearrangement joins TRBV28 to TRBJ2-3; D remains ambiguous. The CDR3 runs to 12 residues. Germline CDR1 reads MDHEN; CDR2 reads SYDVKM. Trimming stripped 3 bases from V and 4 bases from J, with 5 bases between. The CDR3: CASSFSADTQYF. DNA for the CDR3: TGTGCCAGCAGTTTTTCCGCAGATACGCAGTATTTT.

The chain couples TRBV2 to TRBJ1-2; TRBD1 is a possible D gene (5 bases). V lost 1 base, J lost 3 bases, and 6 bases lay in between. The CDR3 sequence is 13 residues long. Germline V gene sequence: CDR1 SNHLY, CDR2 FYNNEI. The CDR3 coding sequence is TGTGCCAGCAGTGAAGGGGGCGACTATGGCTACACCTTC. Translated, it gives CASSEGGDYGYTF.

CDR3 protein: CASSERASGGAVVKEQFF. The CDR3 DNA is TGTGCCAGCAGTGAACGAGCTAGCGGGGGGGCCGTCGTGAAAGAGCAGTTCTTC. V and J are TRBV6-1 and TRBJ2-1; 12 bases are shared with TRBD2. The CDR3 extends over 18 amino acids. Germline CDR1 and CDR2: MNHNS and SASEGT. After removal of 2 bases from V and 10 bases from J, the junction contained 15 bases not matched to a gene.

The gene calls are TRBV19 and TRBJ2-2, with D perhaps TRBD1 (6 bases). Germline CDR1 LNHDA, CDR2 SQIVND (reference sequence). The V end was cut by 6 bases, the J end by 0 bases, with 11 bases between. This CDR3 contains 15 residues. CDR3 sequence: CASSYRTANTGELFF. The CDR3 coding sequence is TGTGCCAGTAGCTACCGGACAGCGAACACCGGGGAGCTGTTTTTT.

This clone has a single count. The chain carries TRBV7-2 and TRBJ2-1, with a tentative D call TRBD2 (6 bases). Germline V lookup: CDR1 SGHTA, CDR2 FQGNSA. V was clipped by 4 bases and J by 2 bases, with 6 bases between them. This CDR3 contains 13 residues. CDR3 region: CASSSGAYNEQFF. DNA of the CDR3: TGTGCCAGCAGCTCGGGAGCCTACAATGAGCAGTTCTTC.

The J gene is TRBJ2-2, the V gene TRBV28; tentative D call: TRBD1 (6 bases). Germline V lookup: CDR1 MDHEN, CDR2 SYDVKM. This CDR3 is built from 13 residues. The V end was cut by 2 bases, the J end by 6 bases, with 7 bases between. The CDR3 DNA reads TGTGCCAGCAGTTTAGACAGGTCCGGGGAGCTGTTTTTT. Protein product: CASSLDRSGELFF.

This chain links TRBV28 with TRBJ2-7; D may be TRBD2 (5 bases). With 3 bases removed from V and 5 bases from J, the gap between germline ends came to 14 bases. Germline V gene sequence: CDR1 MDHEN, CDR2 SYDVKM. This CDR3 has 14 residues. The DNA of the CDR3 is TGTGCCAGCAGTTTTGCCGGGTACGGGGACGAGCAGTACTTC. Protein sequence: CASSFAGYGDEQYF.

The chain uses TRBV7-2 and TRBJ1-6; 8 bases are a match to TRBD1. The J segment lost 6 bases and the V segment lost 8 bases, leaving 12 bases of the junction unmatched. The CDR3 sequence is 16 residues long. Germline CDR1 and CDR2: SGHTA and FQGNSA. The CDR3 sequence is CASGMTGDPPNSPLHF. CDR3 in DNA: TGTGCCAGCGGCATGACAGGGGATCCGCCTAATTCACCCCTCCACTTT.

The V and J genes are TRBV7-6 and TRBJ2-7, with D possibly TRBD1 on 7 matching bases. This CDR3 comprises 15 residues. Germline V gene lookup returns CDR1 SGHVS and CDR2 FNYEAQ. V was shortened by 4 bases and J by 1 base, with 14 bases between the two germline ends. This CDR3 is CASSSLSGGSYEQYF. Written as DNA, the CDR3 is TGTGCCAGCAGCTCCCTTTCAGGGGGGTCCTACGAGCAGTACTTC.

The chain employs TRBV5-5 and TRBJ2-1; D gene uncertain. Germline CDR1 and CDR2: SGHKS and YYEKEE (reference sequence). The CDR3 runs 13 residues. Trimming stripped 1 base from V and 6 bases from J, with 8 bases between. CDR3 nucleotide sequence: TGTGCCAGCAGCTTGTCCAGTGCCAATGAGCAGTTCTTC. This sequence encodes CASSLSSANEQFF.